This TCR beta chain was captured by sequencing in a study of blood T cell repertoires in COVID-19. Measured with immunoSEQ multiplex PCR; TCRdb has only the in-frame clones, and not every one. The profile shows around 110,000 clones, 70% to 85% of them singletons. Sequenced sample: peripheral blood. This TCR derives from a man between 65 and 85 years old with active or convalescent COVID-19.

The CDR3 DNA reads TGTGCCAGCAGTCTGGGTCCCACACAGGTCGGGCGAGGCGGCTACACCTTC. This translates into CASSLGPTQVGRGGYTF. V and J are TRBV2 and TRBJ1-2; D is perhaps TRBD1 (5 bases). Germline loops: CDR1 SNHLY, CDR2 FYNNEI. The CDR3 is 17 amino acids. Deletions cut 5 bases from V and 8 bases from J, with 27 bases between.